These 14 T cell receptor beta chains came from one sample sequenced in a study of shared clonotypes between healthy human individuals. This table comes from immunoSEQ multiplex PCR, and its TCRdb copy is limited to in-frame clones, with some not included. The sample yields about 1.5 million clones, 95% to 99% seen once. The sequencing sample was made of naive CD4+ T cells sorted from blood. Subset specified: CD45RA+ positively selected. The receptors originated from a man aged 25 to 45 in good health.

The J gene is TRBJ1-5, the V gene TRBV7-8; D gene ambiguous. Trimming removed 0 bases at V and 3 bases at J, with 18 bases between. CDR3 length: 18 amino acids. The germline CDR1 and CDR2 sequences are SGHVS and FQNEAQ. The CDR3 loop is CASSLASSGPPFNQPQHF. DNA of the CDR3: TGTGCCAGCAGCTTAGCAAGCAGCGGTCCCCCGTTCAATCAGCCCCAGCATTTT.

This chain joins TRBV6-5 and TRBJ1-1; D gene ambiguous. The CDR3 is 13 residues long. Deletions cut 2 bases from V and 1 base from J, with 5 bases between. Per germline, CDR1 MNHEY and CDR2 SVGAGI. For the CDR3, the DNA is TGTGCCAGCAGTTACCGTAGGAACACTGAAGCTTTCTTT. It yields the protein CASSYRRNTEAFF.

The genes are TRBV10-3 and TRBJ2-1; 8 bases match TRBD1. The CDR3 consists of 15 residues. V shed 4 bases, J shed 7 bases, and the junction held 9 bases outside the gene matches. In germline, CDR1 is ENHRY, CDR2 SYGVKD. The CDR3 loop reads CAISVSTGAGNEQFF. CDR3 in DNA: TGTGCCATCAGTGTGTCGACAGGGGCCGGGAATGAGCAGTTCTTC.

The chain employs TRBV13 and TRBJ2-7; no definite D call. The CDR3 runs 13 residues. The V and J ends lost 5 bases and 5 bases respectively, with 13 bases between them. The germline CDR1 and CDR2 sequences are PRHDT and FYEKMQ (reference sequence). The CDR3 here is CASSLRRTNEQYF. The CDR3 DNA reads TGTGCCAGCAGCCTCCGACGGACGAACGAGCAGTACTTC.

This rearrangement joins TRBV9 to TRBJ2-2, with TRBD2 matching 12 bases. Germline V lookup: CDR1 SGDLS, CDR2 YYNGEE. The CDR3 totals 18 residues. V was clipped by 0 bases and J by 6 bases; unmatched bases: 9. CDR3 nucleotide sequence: TGTGCCAGCAGCGTAGATTCTAGCGGGAGGGCCACAGCCGGGGAGCTGTTTTTT. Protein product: CASSVDSSGRATAGELFF.

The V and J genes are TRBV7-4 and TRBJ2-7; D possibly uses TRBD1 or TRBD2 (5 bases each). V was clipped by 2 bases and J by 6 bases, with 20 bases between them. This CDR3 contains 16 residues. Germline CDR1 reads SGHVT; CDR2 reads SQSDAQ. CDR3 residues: CASSLMGRKASAEQYF. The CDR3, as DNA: TGTGCCAGCAGCTTAATGGGACGGAAAGCCTCGGCCGAGCAGTACTTC. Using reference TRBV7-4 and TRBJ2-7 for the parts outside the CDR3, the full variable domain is GAGVSQSPRYKVAKRGRDVALRCDSISGHVTLYWYRQTLGQGSEVLTYSQSDAQRDKSGRPSGRFSAERPERSVSTLKIQRTEQGDSAVYLCASSLMGRKASAEQYFGPGTRLTVT.

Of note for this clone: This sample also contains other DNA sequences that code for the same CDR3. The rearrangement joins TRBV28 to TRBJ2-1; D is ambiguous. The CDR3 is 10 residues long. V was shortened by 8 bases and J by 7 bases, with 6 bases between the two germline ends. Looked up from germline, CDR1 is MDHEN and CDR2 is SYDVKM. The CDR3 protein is CASGRNEQFF. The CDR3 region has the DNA TGTGCCAGCGGTAGGAATGAGCAGTTCTTC.

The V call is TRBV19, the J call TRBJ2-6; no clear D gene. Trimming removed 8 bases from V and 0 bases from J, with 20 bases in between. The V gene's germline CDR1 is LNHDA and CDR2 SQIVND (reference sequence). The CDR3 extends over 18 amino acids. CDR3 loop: CASRALTGGFSGANVLTF. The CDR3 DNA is TGTGCCAGTCGCGCCCTCACGGGTGGGTTCTCTGGGGCCAACGTCCTGACTTTC.

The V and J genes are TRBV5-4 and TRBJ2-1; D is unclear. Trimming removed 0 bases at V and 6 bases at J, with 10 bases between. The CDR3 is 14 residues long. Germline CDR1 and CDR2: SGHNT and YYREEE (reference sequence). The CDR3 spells CASSLVKPPNEQFF. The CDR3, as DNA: TGTGCCAGCAGCTTGGTTAAACCGCCCAATGAGCAGTTCTTC.

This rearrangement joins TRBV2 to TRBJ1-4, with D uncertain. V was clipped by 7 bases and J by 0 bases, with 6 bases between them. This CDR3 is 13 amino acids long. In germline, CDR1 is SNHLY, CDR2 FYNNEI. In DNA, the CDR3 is TGTGCCAGCATCCGGGCAACTAATGAAAAACTGTTTTTT. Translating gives CASIRATNEKLFF. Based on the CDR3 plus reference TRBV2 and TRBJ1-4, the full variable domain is EPEVTQTPSHQVTQMGQEVILRCVPISNHLYFYWYRQILGQKVEFLVSFYNNEISEKSEIFDDQFSVERPDGSNFTLKIRSTKLEDSAMYFCASIRATNEKLFFGSGTQLSVL.

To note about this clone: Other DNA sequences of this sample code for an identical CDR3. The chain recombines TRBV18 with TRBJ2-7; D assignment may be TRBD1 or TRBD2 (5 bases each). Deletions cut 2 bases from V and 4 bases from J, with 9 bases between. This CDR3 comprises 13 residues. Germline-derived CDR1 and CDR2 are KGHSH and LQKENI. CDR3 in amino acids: CASSPSGTYEQYF. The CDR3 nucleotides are TGTGCCAGCTCACCATCCGGGACGTACGAGCAGTACTTC.

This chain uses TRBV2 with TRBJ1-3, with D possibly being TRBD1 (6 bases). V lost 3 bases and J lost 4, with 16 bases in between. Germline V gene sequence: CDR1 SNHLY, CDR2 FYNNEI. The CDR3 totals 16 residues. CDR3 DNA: TGTGCCAGCAGTGACCCCTTCGGAGGGGGGGGAAACACCATATATTTT. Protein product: CASSDPFGGGGNTIYF. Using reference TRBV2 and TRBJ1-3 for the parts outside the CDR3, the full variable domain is EPEVTQTPSHQVTQMGQEVILRCVPISNHLYFYWYRQILGQKVEFLVSFYNNEISEKSEIFDDQFSVERPDGSNFTLKIRSTKLEDSAMYFCASSDPFGGGGNTIYFGEGSWLTVV.

The CDR3 DNA reads TGTGCCAGCAGTGCCGGAGGAGACAGAAACTCCTACGAGCAGTACTTC. It translates to CASSAGGDRNSYEQYF. The V gene is TRBV28, the J gene TRBJ2-7; tentatively, D is TRBD1 or TRBD2 (5 bases each). The V end lost 5 bases, the J end lost 0 bases, and 17 bases lay between the germline ends. Germline loops: CDR1 MDHEN, CDR2 SYDVKM. The CDR3 runs 16 residues.

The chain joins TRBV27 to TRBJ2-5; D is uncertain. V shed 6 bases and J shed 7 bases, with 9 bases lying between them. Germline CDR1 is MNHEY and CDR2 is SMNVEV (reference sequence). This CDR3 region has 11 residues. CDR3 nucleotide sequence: TGTGCCAGCAGGGGTTCCACGACCCAGTACTTC. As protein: CASRGSTTQYF.